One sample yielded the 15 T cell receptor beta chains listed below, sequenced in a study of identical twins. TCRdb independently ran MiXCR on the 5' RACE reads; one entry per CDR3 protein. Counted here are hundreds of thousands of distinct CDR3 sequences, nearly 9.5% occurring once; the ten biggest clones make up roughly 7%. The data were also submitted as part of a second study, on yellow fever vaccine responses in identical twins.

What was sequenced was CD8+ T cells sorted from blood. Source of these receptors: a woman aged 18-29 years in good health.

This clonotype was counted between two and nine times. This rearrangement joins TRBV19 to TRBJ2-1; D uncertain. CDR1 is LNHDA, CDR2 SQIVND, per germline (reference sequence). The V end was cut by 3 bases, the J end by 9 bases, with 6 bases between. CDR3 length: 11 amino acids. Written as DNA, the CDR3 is TGTGCCAGTAGTATTCTGGGTGAGCAGTTCTTC. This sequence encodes CASSILGEQFF.

For the CDR3, the DNA is TGTGCCAGCAGTTCGTACGGGGGGGGCGGCACCGGGGAGCTGTTTTTT. Translated: CASSSYGGGGTGELFF. This chain uses TRBV28 with TRBJ2-2, with 8 bases matching TRBD2. The junction had 8 bases not matched to a gene; V was cut back by 4 bases and J by 4 bases. The CDR3 covers 16 residues. CDR1 and CDR2 from the germline V gene are MDHEN and SYDVKM.

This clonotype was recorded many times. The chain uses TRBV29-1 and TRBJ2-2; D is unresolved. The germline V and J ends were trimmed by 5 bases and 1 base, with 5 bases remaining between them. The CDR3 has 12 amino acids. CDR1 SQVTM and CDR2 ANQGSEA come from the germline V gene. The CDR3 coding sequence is TGCAGCGTTCCGGAGAACACCGGGGAGCTGTTTTTT. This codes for CSVPENTGELFF.

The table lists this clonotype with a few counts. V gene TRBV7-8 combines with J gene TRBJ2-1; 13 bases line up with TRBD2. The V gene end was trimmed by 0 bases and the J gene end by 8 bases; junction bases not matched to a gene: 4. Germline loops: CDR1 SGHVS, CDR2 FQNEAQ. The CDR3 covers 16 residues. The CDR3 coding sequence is TGTGCCAGCAGCTTAGCACTAGCGGGGGGGCCTGATGAGCAGTTCTTC. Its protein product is CASSLALAGGPDEQFF. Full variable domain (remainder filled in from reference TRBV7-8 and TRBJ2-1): GAGVSQSPRYKVAKRGQDVALRCDPISGHVSLFWYQQALGQGPEFLTYFQNEAQLDKSGLPSDRFFAERPEGSVSTLKIQRTQQEDSAVYLCASSLALAGGPDEQFFGPGTRLTVL.

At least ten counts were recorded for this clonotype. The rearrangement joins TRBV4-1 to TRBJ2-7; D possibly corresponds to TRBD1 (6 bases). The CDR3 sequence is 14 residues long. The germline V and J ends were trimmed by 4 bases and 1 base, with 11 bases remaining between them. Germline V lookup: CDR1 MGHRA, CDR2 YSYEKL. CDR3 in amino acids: CASSRDTLSYEQYF. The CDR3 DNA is TGCGCCAGCAGCCGGGACACCCTATCCTACGAGCAGTACTTC.

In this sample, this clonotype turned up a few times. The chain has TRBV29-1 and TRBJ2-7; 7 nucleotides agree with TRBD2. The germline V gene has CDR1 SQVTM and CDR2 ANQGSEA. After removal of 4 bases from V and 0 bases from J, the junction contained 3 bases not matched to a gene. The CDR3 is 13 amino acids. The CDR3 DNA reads TGCAGCGTTGGCCAGCGGGACTCCTACGAGCAGTACTTC. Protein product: CSVGQRDSYEQYF.

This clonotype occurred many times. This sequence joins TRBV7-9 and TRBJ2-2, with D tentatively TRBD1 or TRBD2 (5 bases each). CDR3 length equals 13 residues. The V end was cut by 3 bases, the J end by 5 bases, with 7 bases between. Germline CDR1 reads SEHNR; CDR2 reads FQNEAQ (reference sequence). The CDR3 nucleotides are TGTGCCAGCAGCTTCTGGGGGACCGGGGAGCTGTTTTTT. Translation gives CASSFWGTGELFF.

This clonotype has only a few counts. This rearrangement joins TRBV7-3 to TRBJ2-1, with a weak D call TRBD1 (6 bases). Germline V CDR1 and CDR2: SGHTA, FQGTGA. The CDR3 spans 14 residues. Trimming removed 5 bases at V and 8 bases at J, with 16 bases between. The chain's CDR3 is CASSEGHTPDEQFF. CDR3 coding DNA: TGTGCCAGCAGCGAGGGACATACCCCGGATGAGCAGTTCTTC. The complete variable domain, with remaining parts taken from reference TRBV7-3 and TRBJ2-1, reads GAGVSQTPSNKVTEKGKYVELRCDPISGHTALYWYRQSLGQGPEFLIYFQGTGAADDSGLPNDRFFAVRPEGSVSTLKIQRTERGDSAVYLCASSEGHTPDEQFFGPGTRLTVL.

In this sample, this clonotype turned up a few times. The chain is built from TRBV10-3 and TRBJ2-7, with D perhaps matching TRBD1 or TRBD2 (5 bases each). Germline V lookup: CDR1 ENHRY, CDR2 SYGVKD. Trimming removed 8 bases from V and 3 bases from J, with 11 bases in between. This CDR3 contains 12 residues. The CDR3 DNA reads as TGTGCCATCGGGACGGTGGACTACGAGCAGTACTTC. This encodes CAIGTVDYEQYF.

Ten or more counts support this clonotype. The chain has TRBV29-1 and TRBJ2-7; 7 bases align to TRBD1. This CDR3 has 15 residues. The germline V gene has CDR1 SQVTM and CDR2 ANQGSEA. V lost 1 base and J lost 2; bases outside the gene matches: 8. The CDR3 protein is CSVEGGQQGPYEQYF. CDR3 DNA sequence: TGCAGCGTTGAAGGAGGACAACAGGGGCCCTACGAGCAGTACTTC.

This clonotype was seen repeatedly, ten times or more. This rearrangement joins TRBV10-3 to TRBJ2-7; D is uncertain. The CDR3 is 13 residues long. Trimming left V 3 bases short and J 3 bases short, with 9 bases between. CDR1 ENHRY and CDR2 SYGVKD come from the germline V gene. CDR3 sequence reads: CAISDLSSYEQYF. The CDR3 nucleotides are TGTGCCATCAGTGATCTCAGCAGCTACGAGCAGTACTTC.

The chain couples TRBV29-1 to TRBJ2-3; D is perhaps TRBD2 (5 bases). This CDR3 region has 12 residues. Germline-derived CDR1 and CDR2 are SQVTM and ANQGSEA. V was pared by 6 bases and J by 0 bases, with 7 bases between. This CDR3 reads CSVWTSTDTQYF. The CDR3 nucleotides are TGCAGCGTCTGGACTAGCACAGATACGCAGTATTTT.

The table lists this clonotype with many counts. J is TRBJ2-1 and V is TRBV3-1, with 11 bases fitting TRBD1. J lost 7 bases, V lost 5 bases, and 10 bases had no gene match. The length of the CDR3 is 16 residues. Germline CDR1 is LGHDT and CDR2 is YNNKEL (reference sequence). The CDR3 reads CASSGRDRGEANEQFF. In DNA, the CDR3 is TGTGCCAGCAGCGGACGGGACAGGGGGGAGGCTAATGAGCAGTTCTTC.

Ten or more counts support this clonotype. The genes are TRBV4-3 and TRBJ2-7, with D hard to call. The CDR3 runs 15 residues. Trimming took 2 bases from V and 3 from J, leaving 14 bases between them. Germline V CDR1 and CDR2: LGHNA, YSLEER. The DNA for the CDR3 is TGCGCCAGCAGCCAATCCAGGACCCTCGACTACGAGCAGTACTTC. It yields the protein CASSQSRTLDYEQYF.

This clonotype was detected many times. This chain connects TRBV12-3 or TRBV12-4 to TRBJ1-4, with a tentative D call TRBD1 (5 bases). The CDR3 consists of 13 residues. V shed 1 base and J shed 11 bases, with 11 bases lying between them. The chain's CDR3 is CASSLGGAQKLFF. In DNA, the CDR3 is TGTGCCAGCAGTTTAGGTGGGGCGCAGAAACTGTTTTTT.